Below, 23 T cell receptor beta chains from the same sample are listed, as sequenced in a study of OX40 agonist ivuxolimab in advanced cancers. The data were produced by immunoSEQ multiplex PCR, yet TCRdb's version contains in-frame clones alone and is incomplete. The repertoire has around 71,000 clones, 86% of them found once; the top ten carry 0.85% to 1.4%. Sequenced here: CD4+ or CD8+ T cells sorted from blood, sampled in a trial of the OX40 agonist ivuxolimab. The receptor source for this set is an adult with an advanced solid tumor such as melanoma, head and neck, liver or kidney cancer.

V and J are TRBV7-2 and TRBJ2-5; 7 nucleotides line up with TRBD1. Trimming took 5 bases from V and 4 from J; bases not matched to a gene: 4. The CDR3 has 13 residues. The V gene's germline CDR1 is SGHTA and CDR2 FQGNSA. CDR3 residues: CASSLGTAETQYF. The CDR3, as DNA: TGTGCCAGCAGCCTCGGGACAGCAGAGACCCAGTACTTC.

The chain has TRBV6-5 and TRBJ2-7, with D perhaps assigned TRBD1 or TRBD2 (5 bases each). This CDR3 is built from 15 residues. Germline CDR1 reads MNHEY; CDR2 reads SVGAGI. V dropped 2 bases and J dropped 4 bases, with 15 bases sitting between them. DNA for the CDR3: TGTGCCAGCAGTTACACCCCAGGGAGAGGGTACGAGCAGTACTTC. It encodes CASSYTPGRGYEQYF.

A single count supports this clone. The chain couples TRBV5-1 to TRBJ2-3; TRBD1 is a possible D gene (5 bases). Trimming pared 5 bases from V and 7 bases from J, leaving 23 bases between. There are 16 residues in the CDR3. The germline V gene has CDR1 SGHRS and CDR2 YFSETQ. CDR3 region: CASRREGAALMNTQYF. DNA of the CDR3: TGCGCCAGCAGACGCGAAGGGGCGGCTTTAATGAATACGCAGTATTTT.

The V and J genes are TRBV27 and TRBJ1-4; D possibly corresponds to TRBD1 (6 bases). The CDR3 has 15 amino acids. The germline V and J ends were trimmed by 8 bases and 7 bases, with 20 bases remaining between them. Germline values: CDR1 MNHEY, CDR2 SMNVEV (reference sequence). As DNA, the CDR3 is TGTGCCAGCCGAACTAAGTGGGGGCTGGGTGAAAAACTGTTTTTT. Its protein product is CASRTKWGLGEKLFF.

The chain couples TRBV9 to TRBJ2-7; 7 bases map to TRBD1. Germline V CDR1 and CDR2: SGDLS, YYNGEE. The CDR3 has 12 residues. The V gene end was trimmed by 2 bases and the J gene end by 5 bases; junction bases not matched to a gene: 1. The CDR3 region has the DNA TGTGCCAGCAGCGTTACAGGGGACGAGCAGTACTTC. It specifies CASSVTGDEQYF.

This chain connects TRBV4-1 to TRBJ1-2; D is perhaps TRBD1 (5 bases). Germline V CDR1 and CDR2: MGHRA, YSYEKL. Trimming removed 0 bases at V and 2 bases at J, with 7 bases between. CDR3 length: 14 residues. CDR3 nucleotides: TGCGCCAGCAGCCAAGAATCAGGGAACTATGGCTACACCTTC. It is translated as CASSQESGNYGYTF.

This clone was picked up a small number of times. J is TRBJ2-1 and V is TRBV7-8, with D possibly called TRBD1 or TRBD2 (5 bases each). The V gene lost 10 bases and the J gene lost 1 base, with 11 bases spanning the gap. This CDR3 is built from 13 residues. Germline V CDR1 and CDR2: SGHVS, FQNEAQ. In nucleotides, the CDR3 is TGTGCCACCGGGACCCGGTCCTACAATGAGCAGTTCTTC. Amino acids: CATGTRSYNEQFF.

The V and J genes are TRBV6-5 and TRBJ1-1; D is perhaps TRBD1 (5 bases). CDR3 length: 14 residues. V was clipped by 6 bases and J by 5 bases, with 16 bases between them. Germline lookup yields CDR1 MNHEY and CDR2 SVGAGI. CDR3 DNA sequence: TGTGCCAGCAGCCTGGACACAAGCAGGACTGAAGCTTTCTTT. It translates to CASSLDTSRTEAFF.

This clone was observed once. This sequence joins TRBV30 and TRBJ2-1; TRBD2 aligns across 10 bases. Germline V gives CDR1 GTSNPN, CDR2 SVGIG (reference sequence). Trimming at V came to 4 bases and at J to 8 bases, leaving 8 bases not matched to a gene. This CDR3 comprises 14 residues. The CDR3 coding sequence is TGTGCCTGGAAGCCTAGCGGGAGTTTCGATGAGCAGTTCTTC. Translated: CAWKPSGSFDEQFF.

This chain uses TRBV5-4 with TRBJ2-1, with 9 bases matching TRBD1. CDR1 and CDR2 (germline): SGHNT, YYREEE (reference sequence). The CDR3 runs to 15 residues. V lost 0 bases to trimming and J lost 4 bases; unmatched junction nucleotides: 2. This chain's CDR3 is CASSLATGGYNEQFF. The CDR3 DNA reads TGTGCCAGCAGCTTGGCGACAGGGGGTTACAATGAGCAGTTCTTC.

The CDR3 sequence is CASSPETGSNYGYTF. As DNA, the CDR3 is TGTGCCAGCAGTCCAGAGACAGGTTCTAACTATGGCTACACCTTC. The chain combines TRBV6-1 with TRBJ1-2; maybe TRBD1 (6 bases). The CDR3 consists of 15 residues. V was shortened by 5 bases and J by 0 bases, with 13 bases between the two germline ends. Germline V CDR1 and CDR2: MNHNS, SASEGT.

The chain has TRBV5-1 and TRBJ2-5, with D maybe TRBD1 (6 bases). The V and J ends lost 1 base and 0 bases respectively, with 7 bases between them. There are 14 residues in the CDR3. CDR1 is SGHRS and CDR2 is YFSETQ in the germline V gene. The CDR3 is CASSLPGDQETQYF. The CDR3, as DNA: TGCGCCAGCAGCTTGCCAGGGGACCAAGAGACCCAGTACTTC. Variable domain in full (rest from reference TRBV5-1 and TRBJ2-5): KAGVTQTPRYLIKTRGQQVTLSCSPISGHRSVSWYQQTPGQGLQFLFEYFSETQRNKGNFPGRFSGRQFSNSRSEMNVSTLELGDSALYLCASSLPGDQETQYFGPGTRLLVL.

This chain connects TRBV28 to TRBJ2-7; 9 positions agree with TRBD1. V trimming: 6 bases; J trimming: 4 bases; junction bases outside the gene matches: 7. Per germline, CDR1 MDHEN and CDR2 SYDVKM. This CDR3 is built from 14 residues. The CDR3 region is CASRTPGQGYEQYF. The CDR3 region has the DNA TGTGCCAGCAGAACTCCGGGACAGGGTTACGAGCAGTACTTC.

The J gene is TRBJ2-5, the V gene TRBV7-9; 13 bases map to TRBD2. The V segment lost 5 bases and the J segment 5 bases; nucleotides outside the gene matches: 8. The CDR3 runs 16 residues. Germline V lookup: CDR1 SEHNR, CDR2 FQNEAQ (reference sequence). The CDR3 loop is CASSQGLAGQRETQYF. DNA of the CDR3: TGTGCCAGCAGCCAGGGACTAGCGGGGCAGCGGGAGACCCAGTACTTC.

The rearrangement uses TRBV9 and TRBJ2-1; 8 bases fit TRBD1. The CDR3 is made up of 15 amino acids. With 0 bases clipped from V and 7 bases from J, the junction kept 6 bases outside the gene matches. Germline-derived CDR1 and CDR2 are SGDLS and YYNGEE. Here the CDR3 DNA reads TGTGCCAGCAGCGTAGCCGGACAGGGCTTTAATGAGCAGTTCTTC. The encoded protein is CASSVAGQGFNEQFF.

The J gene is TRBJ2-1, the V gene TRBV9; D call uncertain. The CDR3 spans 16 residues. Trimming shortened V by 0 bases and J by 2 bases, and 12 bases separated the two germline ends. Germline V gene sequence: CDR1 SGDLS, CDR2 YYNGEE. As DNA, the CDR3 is TGTGCCAGCAGCGTAGGAACTCAAATTCCCTACAATGAGCAGTTCTTC. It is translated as CASSVGTQIPYNEQFF.

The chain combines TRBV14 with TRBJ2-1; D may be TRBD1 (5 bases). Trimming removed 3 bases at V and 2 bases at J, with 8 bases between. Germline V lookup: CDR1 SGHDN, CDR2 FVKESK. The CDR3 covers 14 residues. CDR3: CASSQQTAYNEQFF. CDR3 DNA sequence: TGTGCCAGCAGCCAGCAGACAGCCTACAATGAGCAGTTCTTC.

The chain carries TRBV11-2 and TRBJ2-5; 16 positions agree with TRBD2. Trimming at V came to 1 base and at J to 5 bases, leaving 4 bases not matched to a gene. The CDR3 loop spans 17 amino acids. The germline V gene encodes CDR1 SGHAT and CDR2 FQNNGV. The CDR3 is CASSLAGTSGRGETQYF. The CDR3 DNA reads TGTGCCAGCAGCTTAGCCGGGACTAGCGGGAGGGGTGAGACCCAGTACTTC.

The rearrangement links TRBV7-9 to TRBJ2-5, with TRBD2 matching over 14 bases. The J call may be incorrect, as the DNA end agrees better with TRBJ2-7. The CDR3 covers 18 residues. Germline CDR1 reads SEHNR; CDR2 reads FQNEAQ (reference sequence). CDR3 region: CASSPTGGTSGSSYEQYF. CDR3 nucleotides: TGTGCCAGCAGCCCGACGGGAGGGACTAGCGGGAGCTCCTACGAGCAGTACTTC.

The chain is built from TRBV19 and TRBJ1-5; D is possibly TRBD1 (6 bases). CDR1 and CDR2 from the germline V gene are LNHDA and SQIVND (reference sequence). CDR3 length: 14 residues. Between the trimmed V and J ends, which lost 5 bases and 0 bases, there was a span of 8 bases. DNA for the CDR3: TGTGCCAGTAGTCCAGGGGTTAGCAATCAGCCCCAGCATTTT. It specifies CASSPGVSNQPQHF.

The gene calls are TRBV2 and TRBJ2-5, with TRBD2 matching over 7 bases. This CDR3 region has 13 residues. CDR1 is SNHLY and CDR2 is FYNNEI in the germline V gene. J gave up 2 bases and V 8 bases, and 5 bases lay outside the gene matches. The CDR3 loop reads CASGRERQETQYF. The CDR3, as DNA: TGTGCCAGCGGGCGGGAGCGGCAAGAGACCCAGTACTTC.

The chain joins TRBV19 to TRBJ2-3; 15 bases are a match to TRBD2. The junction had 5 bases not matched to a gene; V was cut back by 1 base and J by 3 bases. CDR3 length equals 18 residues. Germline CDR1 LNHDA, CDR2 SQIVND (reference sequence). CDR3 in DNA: TGTGCCAGTAGTATAGGAGGACTAGCGGGAGGGCCGACAGATACGCAGTATTTT. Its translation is CASSIGGLAGGPTDTQYF.

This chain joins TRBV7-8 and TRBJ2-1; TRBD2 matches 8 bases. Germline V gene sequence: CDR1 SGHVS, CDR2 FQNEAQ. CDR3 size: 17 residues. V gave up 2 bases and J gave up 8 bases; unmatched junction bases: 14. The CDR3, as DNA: TGTGCCAGCAGCTTATTTTCGTCGAGCGGGAGTGGGTATGAGCAGTTCTTC. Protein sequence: CASSLFSSSGSGYEQFF.